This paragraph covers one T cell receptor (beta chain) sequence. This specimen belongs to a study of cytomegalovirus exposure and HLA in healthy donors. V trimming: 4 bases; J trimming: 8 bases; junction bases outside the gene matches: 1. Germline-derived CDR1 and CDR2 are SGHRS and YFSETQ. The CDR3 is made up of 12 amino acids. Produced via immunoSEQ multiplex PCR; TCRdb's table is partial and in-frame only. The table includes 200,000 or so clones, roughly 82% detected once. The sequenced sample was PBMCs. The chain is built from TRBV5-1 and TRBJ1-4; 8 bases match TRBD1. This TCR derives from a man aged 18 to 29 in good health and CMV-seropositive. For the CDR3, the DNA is TGCGCCAGCAGCGGGGACAGGGAAAAACTGTTTTTT. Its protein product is CASSGDREKLFF.